This T cell receptor (beta chain) was identified in a study of T-cell memory formation after mild COVID-19. 5'RACE with constant-segment primers yielded barcoded, UMI-tagged TCR alpha and TCR beta cDNA libraries. Via MiXCR, TCRdb re-called the 5' RACE reads, giving one row per CDR3 protein. This sample has 300,000 to 350,000 distinct CDR3 sequences, with 15% to 20% found just once. CDR1 is MDHEN and CDR2 is SYDVKM in the germline V gene. CDR3 length: 15 amino acids. J gave up 8 bases and V 3 bases, and 5 bases lay outside the gene matches. This clonotype was seen a handful of times. Sequencing was performed on PBMCs or a T cell subset sorted from them (not recorded which). The receptor was derived from a man younger than 30 who had mild COVID-19 (a few samples of this study predate the infection). Cell type and time point are not known. The genes are TRBV28 and TRBJ2-1, with TRBD2 identical over 12 bases. The CDR3 DNA follows: TGTGCCAGCAGTTTGCTAGCGGGGGGGAGAGATGAGCAGTTCTTC. Its protein product is CASSLLAGGRDEQFF. Complete variable domain (other parts from reference TRBV28 and TRBJ2-1): DVKVTQSSRYLVKRTGEKVFLECVQDMDHENMFWYRQDPGLGLRLIYFSYDVKMKEKGDIPEGYSVSREKKERFSLILESASTNQTSMYLCASSLLAGGRDEQFFGPGTRLTVL.